Listed below are T cell receptor beta chains from one sample, sequenced in a study of human T cells and chemical hapten exposure. Each CDR3 protein gets one entry after TCRdb re-called the RACE reads with MiXCR. The table has some 380,000 distinct CDR3 sequences, more than 4.5% seen once; the top ten hold 2% to 2.5%. The material sequenced was whole blood, taken in connection with sensitization to the hapten diphenylcyclopropenone (DPC). These receptors were taken from a woman aged 45 to 65 with alopecia areata. Some clones in this sample may be carry-over from other donors' samples. Both conserved end residues are part of each CDR3. D genes are given only for firm matches. Rows may omit the clone size; those that give it use once, few, many or a size class.

clone_size,v_call,j_call,d_call,cdr3_nt,cdr3_aa
.,TRBV12-3/TRBV12-4,TRBJ1-6,TRBD1,TGTGCCAGCAGTCGGGACAGGGATTCACCCCTCCACTTT,CASSRDRDSPLHF
many,TRBV27,TRBJ2-3,TRBD2,TGTGCCAGCAGTTTGACTAGCGGGGGTCCAGATACGCAGTATTTT,CASSLTSGGPDTQYF
.,TRBV20-1,TRBJ2-7,.,TGCAGTGCCAGGGCCTCTAGTTTTTACGAGCAGTACTTC,CSARASSFYEQYF
.,TRBV7-2,TRBJ2-3,TRBD2,TGTGCCAGCAGCTTATACCGCGCGGGGGGGATAGATACGCAGTATTTT,CASSLYRAGGIDTQYF
many,TRBV3-1,TRBJ2-5,TRBD2,TGTGCCAGCAGCCAATGGACTAGCGGGAGTGAGACCCAGTACTTC,CASSQWTSGSETQYF
.,TRBV6-1,TRBJ2-7,TRBD1,TGTGCCAGCAGTGAACAGGACAGGGGGCGCAGATTCAACTTC,CASSEQDRGRRFNF
few,TRBV7-9,TRBJ2-1,.,TGTGCCAGCAGCTTGGGACTTATTGAGCAGTTCTTC,CASSLGLIEQFF
few,TRBV1,TRBJ1-5,.,TGCACCAGCAGCCCTGACAGGGGAGGCCAGCCCCAGCATTTT,CTSSPDRGGQPQHF
.,TRBV7-2,TRBJ2-3,.,TGTGCCAGCAGCAATAGCGGATCGGGGGCGATTGATACGCAGTATTTT,CASSNSGSGAIDTQYF
few,TRBV24-1,TRBJ2-4,.,TGTGCCACCAGTGATCCGCTTGCTAGCCCGTTAGGCAAAAACATTCAGTACTTC,CATSDPLASPLGKNIQYF
many,TRBV3-1,TRBJ2-7,.,TGTGCCAGCAGCCAAGATGCCGGTAGCTCCTACGAGCAGTACTTC,CASSQDAGSSYEQYF
.,TRBV3-1,TRBJ1-6,.,TGTGCCAGCAGCCAAGACCAGGGCAGGTCACCCCTCCACTTT,CASSQDQGRSPLHF
.,TRBV7-2,TRBJ1-1,.,TGTGCCAGCAGCTCCACGAGCAGGGGAATTTTGACTGAAGCTTTCTTT,CASSSTSRGILTEAFF
many,TRBV7-2,TRBJ2-5,TRBD2,TGTGCCAGCAGCTTAGTAGCGGGTCCGCGCCAAGAGACCCAGTACTTC,CASSLVAGPRQETQYF
many,TRBV27,TRBJ1-2,.,TGTGCCAGCAGTCATAGACCTAACTATGGCTACACCTTC,CASSHRPNYGYTF
.,TRBV6-2/TRBV6-3,TRBJ2-2,.,TGTGCCAGCAGTCCCCAGACGGAAAACACCGGGGAGCTGTTTTTT,CASSPQTENTGELFF
many,TRBV5-1,TRBJ1-4,.,TGCGCCAGCAGCTTGTCGCCGGGCTCTAATGAAAAACTGTTTTTT,CASSLSPGSNEKLFF
.,TRBV7-9,TRBJ2-1,.,TGTGCCAGCAGCTTAGCCACAGTGCCCTACAATGAGCAGTTCTTC,CASSLATVPYNEQFF
many,TRBV11-2,TRBJ2-1,TRBD1,TGTGCCAGCAGCTTAGGGTTTGGGGCCAGGGGGCAGGGAAATGAGCAGTTCTTC,CASSLGFGARGQGNEQFF
.,TRBV2,TRBJ1-5,.,TGTGCCAGCAGTGTAGGAGGGAAAAATCAGCCCCAGCATTTT,CASSVGGKNQPQHF
.,TRBV5-4,TRBJ1-6,TRBD1,TGTGCCAGCAGCTTGGGAACCGGGACAGGGACTTCACCCCTCCACTTT,CASSLGTGTGTSPLHF
many,TRBV7-6,TRBJ2-1,.,TGTGCCAGCAGCCACCTGGACGAGCAGTTCTTC,CASSHLDEQFF
many,TRBV30,TRBJ1-3,.,TGTGCCTCAACCCCGTCAGACTCTGGAAACACCATATATTTT,CASTPSDSGNTIYF
few,TRBV5-4,TRBJ2-5,.,TGTGCCAGCAGCTTCGCAGGGCAGGAGACCCAGTACTTC,CASSFAGQETQYF
many,TRBV6-6,TRBJ1-5,.,TGTGCCAGCAGTTACTCGATAGGCGCGCTTCGGCATTTT,CASSYSIGALRHF
few,TRBV7-9,TRBJ2-7,TRBD1,TGTGCCAGCAGCGCCCGGGACAGGCCGCAGGAGCAGTACTTC,CASSARDRPQEQYF
many,TRBV5-1,TRBJ1-6,.,TGCGCCAGCAGTCTCTACGGAGATTCACCCCTCCACTTT,CASSLYGDSPLHF
many,TRBV4-2,TRBJ2-7,TRBD1,TGTGCCAGCAGCCAAGTCAGGGACAGGGCCTACGAGCAGTACTTC,CASSQVRDRAYEQYF
few,TRBV7-8,TRBJ2-5,TRBD2,TGTGCCAGCAGCGTTTGGCTAGCGGGAGGAGAGACCCAGTACTTC,CASSVWLAGGETQYF
.,TRBV4-2,TRBJ1-4,.,TGTGCCAGCAGCCAAGCGAAGGGGCGTGAAAAACTGTTTTTT,CASSQAKGREKLFF
many,TRBV7-2,TRBJ1-1,TRBD1,TGTGCCAGCAGCTTACGACAGGGTATGGACACTGAAGCTTTCTTT,CASSLRQGMDTEAFF
many,TRBV9,TRBJ2-3,.,TGTGCCAGCAGCGTAGGAGGATCTAGCACAGATACGCAGTATTTT,CASSVGGSSTDTQYF
few,TRBV5-5,TRBJ2-7,.,TGTGCCAGCAGCCCGGACAGCGGGTACGCCTACGAGCAGTACTTC,CASSPDSGYAYEQYF
many,TRBV10-3,TRBJ2-5,.,TGTGCCATCAGTGTCGGTGAGATGGAGACCCAGTACTTC,CAISVGEMETQYF
few,TRBV27,TRBJ2-2,.,TGTGCCAGCAGTTTTAACCAGAACACCGGGGAGCTGTTTTTT,CASSFNQNTGELFF
many,TRBV5-8,TRBJ1-4,TRBD1,TGTGCCAGCAGCCCAATGGGACAGGCGGAAAAACTGTTTTTT,CASSPMGQAEKLFF
many,TRBV29-1,TRBJ1-1,TRBD1,TGCAGCGCCCGACAGGGGGAGTACACTGAAGCTTTCTTT,CSARQGEYTEAFF
.,TRBV3-1,TRBJ2-5,.,TGTGCCAGCAGCCAGAGGAGAGGACAAGAGACCCAGTACTTC,CASSQRRGQETQYF
.,TRBV14,TRBJ2-6,.,TGTGCCAGCAGCATGCCCGGTCGGGGGACTGGGGCCAACGTCCTGACTTTC,CASSMPGRGTGANVLTF
many,TRBV30,TRBJ1-2,.,TGTGCCTGGAGTGTGACAGGTGCTACCATCTATGGCTACACCTTC,CAWSVTGATIYGYTF
few,TRBV30,TRBJ2-2,.,TGTGCCTGGAGTGTAGGTGTCACCGGGGAGCTGTTTTTT,CAWSVGVTGELFF
many,TRBV6-5,TRBJ2-7,.,TGTGCCAGCCGTCAAGGGGGAAACGAGCAGTACTTC,CASRQGGNEQYF
few,TRBV27,TRBJ1-1,TRBD1,TGTGCCAGCAGTCAGACAGGGGGGAGCGGCACTGAAGCTTTCTTT,CASSQTGGSGTEAFF
many,TRBV7-6,TRBJ2-2,TRBD1,TGTGCCAGCAGCTTCTTGACAGGGGCGTCCCTCGGGGAGCTGTTTTTT,CASSFLTGASLGELFF
many,TRBV12-3/TRBV12-4,TRBJ1-5,.,TGTGCCAGCAGCCTACAGGTATCCCCGGGGAGCAATCAGCCCCAGCATTTT,CASSLQVSPGSNQPQHF
many,TRBV3-1,TRBJ1-2,.,TGTGCCAGCAGCCAAGTGGGGGGCCACTATGGCTACACCTTC,CASSQVGGHYGYTF
few,TRBV30,TRBJ1-1,.,TGTGCCTGGAGTGGCCTGGGACGGACAAACACTGAAGCTTTCTTT,CAWSGLGRTNTEAFF
many,TRBV4-1,TRBJ2-2,TRBD1,TGCGCCAGCAGCCAACACGACAGGGATTTAACCGGGGAGCTGTTTTTT,CASSQHDRDLTGELFF
few,TRBV7-8,TRBJ2-1,.,TGTGCCAGCAGCTTTAAGCGAGGCTTCTACAATGAGCAGTTCTTC,CASSFKRGFYNEQFF
many,TRBV6-7,TRBJ2-7,.,TGTGCCAGCAGTTACCCCTCGGGAAGGTCCCCCTACGAGCAGTACTTC,CASSYPSGRSPYEQYF
many,TRBV7-2,TRBJ1-5,.,TGTGCCAGCAGCCAGCAGGGGCCGCCCCAGCATTTT,CASSQQGPPQHF
few,TRBV4-1,TRBJ2-7,TRBD1,TGCGCCAGCAGCCATTCCAAGGACAGGGGGAGCGAGCAGTACTTC,CASSHSKDRGSEQYF
.,TRBV28,TRBJ1-1,.,TGTGCCAGCAGTTTATCCTTCCTAGGGGACACTGAAGCTTTCTTT,CASSLSFLGDTEAFF
many,TRBV29-1,TRBJ1-3,TRBD1,TGCAGCGTTTCCGGGACAGGAAGCCCCCACTCTGGAAACACCATATATTTT,CSVSGTGSPHSGNTIYF
.,TRBV4-1,TRBJ2-7,TRBD2,TGCGCCAGCAGCCAAGATACGGGGGGGGTTCCCTACGAGCAGTACTTC,CASSQDTGGVPYEQYF
.,TRBV2,TRBJ1-3,.,TGTGCCAGCAGTGTCCACGCAGGGAACTCTGGAAACACCATATATTTT,CASSVHAGNSGNTIYF